The present TCR beta chain was sequenced within a study of siplizumab effects on memory and regulatory T cells. Study-wide findings and caveats: The mean Treg-derived percentage of mappable alloreactive CD4+ clones was about 70% with siplizumab compared with roughly 30% in controls.

Remarks on this clone: Antigen specificity is unknown.

The study took a few donor pairs, and their unstimulated naive, memory, effector memory and TEMRA subsets were sequenced. The CDR3 length is 13 residues. Trimming shortened V by 1 base and J by 2 bases, and 3 bases separated the two germline ends. Per germline, CDR1 SGHNT and CDR2 YYREEE (reference sequence). Sequencing used immunoSEQ multiplex PCR; TCRdb keeps in-frame clones, though not all of them. The sample carries over 85,000 clones, over 95% recorded once. The sample comprised naive CD4+ T cells sorted from blood. This clonotype originated in a human donor in good health. The V call is TRBV5-4, the J call TRBJ2-2; D call uncertain. CDR3 sequence: CASSLRNTGELFF. In nucleotides, the CDR3 is TGTGCCAGCAGCTTGAGAAACACCGGGGAGCTGTTTTTT.